Sequencing of this T cell receptor (beta chain) was carried out in a study of post-analysis software for immune sequencing data. Background on the study: Disease courses included relapsing-remitting, secondary progressive and progressive-relapsing multiple sclerosis.

Study results and limitations: Multiple sclerosis patients showed significantly lower normalized Chao1 diversity than controls did. Relative to controls, patients had a few TRBV segments at higher frequency, with TRBV5-6, TRBV5-1 and TRBV20-1 among these.

cDNA libraries for TCR beta contained unique molecular identifiers. The yield from approximately 1 to 10 million T cells was around 500,000 cDNA molecules in total. TCRdb re-called the PCR reads with MiXCR, one entry per CDR3 protein. Among approximately 690,000 distinct CDR3 sequences listed, roughly three fifths were seen once. On this clonotype itself: Its antigen remains unknown.

The germline V gene has CDR1 SGHNT and CDR2 YYREEE (reference sequence). The CDR3 has 14 amino acids. Trimming cost V 0 bases and J 0 bases, with 5 bases left between them. The sequence derives from a girl aged 2-15 years with multiple sclerosis. Source material: blood. The chain uses TRBV5-4 and TRBJ2-3, with no clear D. CDR3 sequence: CASSLEGSTDTQYF. DNA of the CDR3: TGTGCCAGCAGCTTGGAAGGAAGCACAGATACGCAGTATTTT.